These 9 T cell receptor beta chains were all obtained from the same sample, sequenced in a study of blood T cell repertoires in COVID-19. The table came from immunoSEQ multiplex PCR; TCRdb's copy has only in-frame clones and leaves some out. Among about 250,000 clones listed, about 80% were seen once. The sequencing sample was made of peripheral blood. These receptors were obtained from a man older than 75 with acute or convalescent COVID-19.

CDR3 coding DNA: TGTGCCAGCAGTTTCCGGGGGTTAATCTTCAATCAGCCCCAGCATTTT. Amino acids: CASSFRGLIFNQPQHF. The V call is TRBV28, the J call TRBJ1-5; possibly TRBD1 for D (5 bases). V was shortened by 3 bases and J by 3 bases, with 15 bases between the two germline ends. This CDR3 has 16 residues. Germline CDR1 reads MDHEN; CDR2 reads SYDVKM. The full variable domain, completed using reference TRBV28 and TRBJ1-5, is DVKVTQSSRYLVKRTGEKVFLECVQDMDHENMFWYRQDPGLGLRLIYFSYDVKMKEKGDIPEGYSVSREKKERFSLILESASTNQTSMYLCASSFRGLIFNQPQHFGDGTRLSIL.

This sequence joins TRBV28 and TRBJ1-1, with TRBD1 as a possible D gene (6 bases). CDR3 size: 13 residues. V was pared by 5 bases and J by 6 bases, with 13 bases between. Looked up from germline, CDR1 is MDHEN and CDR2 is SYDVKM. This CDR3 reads CASSGGHTSEAFF. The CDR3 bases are TGTGCCAGCAGTGGGGGACATACCTCTGAAGCTTTCTTT.

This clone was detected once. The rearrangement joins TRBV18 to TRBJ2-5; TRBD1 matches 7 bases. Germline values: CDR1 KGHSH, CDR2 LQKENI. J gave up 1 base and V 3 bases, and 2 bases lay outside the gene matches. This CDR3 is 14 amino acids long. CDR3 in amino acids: CASSPNRGQETQYF. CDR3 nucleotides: TGTGCCAGCTCACCCAACAGGGGCCAAGAGACCCAGTACTTC.

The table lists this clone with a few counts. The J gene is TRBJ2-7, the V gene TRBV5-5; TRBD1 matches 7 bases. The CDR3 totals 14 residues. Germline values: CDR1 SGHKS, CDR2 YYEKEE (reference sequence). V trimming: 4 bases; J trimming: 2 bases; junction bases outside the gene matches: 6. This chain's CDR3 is CASSPRQGPYEQYF. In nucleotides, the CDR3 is TGTGCCAGCAGCCCTCGACAGGGCCCCTACGAGCAGTACTTC.

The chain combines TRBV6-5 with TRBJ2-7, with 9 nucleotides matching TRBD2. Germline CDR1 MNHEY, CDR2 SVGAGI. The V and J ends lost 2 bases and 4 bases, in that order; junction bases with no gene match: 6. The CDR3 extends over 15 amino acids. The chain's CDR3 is CASSYGGRASYEQYF. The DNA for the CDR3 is TGTGCCAGCAGTTACGGCGGGAGGGCAAGTTACGAGCAGTACTTC.

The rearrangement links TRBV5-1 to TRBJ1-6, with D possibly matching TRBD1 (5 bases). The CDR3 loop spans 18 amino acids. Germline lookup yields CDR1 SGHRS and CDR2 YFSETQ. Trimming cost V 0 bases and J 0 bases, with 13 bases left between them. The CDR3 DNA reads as TGCGCCAGCAGCTTGGCGGGGCCCGGGGGCTCCTATAATTCACCCCTCCACTTT. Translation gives CASSLAGPGGSYNSPLHF.

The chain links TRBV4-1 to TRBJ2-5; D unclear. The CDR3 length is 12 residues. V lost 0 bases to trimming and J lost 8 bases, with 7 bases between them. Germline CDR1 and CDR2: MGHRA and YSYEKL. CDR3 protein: CASSQETSTQYF. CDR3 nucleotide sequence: TGCGCCAGCAGCCAAGAAACTTCCACCCAGTACTTC.

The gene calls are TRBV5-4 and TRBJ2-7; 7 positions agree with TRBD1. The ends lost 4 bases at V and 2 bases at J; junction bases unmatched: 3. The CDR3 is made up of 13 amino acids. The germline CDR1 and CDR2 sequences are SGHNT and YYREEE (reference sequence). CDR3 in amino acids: CASSRTGPYEQYF. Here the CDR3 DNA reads TGTGCCAGCAGCAGGACAGGACCCTACGAGCAGTACTTC. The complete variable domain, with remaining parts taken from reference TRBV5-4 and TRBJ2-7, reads ETGVTQSPTHLIKTRGQQVTLRCSSQSGHNTVSWYQQALGQGPQFIFQYYREEENGRGNFPPRFSGLQFPNYSSELNVNALELDDSALYLCASSRTGPYEQYFGPGTRLTVT.

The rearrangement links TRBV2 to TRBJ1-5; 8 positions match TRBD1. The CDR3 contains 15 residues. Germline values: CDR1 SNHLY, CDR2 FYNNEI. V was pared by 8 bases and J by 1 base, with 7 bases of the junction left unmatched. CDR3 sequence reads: CASASGGLSNQPQHF. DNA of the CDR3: TGTGCCAGCGCTTCAGGGGGCCTCAGCAATCAGCCCCAGCATTTT. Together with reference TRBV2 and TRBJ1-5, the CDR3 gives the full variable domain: EPEVTQTPSHQVTQMGQEVILRCVPISNHLYFYWYRQILGQKVEFLVSFYNNEISEKSEIFDDQFSVERPDGSNFTLKIRSTKLEDSAMYFCASASGGLSNQPQHFGDGTRLSIL.